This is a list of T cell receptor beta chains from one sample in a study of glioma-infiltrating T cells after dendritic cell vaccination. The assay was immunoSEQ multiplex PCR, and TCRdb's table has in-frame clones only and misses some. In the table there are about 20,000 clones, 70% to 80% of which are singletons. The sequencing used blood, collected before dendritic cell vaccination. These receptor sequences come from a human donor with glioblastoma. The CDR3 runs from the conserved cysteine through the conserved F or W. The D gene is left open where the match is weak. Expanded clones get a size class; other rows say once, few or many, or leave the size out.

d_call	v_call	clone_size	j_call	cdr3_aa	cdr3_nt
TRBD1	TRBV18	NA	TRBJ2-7	CASSGQGTSYEQYF	TGTGCCAGCTCCGGACAGGGGACCTCCTACGAGCAGTACTTC
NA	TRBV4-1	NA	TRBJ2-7	CASSQLSGTTYEQYF	TGCGCCAGCAGCCAACTTAGCGGTACCACCTACGAGCAGTACTTC
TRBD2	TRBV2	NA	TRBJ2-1	CASSEREAGYYNEQFF	TGTGCCAGCAGTGAACGAGAAGCGGGATACTACAATGAGCAGTTCTTC
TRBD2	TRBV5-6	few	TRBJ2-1	CASTLRGLALNEQFF	TGTGCCAGCACCCTTAGGGGACTAGCATTGAATGAGCAGTTCTTC
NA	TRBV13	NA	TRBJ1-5	CASSPSRDQPQHF	TGTGCCAGCAGCCCTAGCCGGGATCAGCCCCAGCATTTT
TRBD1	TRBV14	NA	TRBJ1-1	CASSGTEANTEAFF	TGTGCCAGCAGCGGGACAGAAGCTAACACTGAAGCTTTCTTT
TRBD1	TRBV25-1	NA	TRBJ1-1	CASRGQGDTEAFF	TGTGCCAGCAGGGGACAGGGGGACACTGAAGCTTTCTTT
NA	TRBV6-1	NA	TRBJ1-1	CASSEWGGQGSAFF	TGTGCCAGCAGTGAATGGGGGGGGCAAGGAAGCGCTTTCTTT
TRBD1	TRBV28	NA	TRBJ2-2	CASSFSQGSAGELFF	TGTGCCAGCAGTTTCTCACAGGGGAGCGCCGGGGAGCTGTTTTTT
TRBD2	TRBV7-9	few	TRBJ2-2	CASSLTSVLAGVAGELFF	TGTGCCAGCAGCTTAACCAGCGTACTAGCGGGAGTCGCCGGGGAGCTGTTTTTT
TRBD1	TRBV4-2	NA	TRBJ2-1	CASSQDSNRGNEQFF	TGTGCCAGCAGCCAAGATTCGAACAGGGGCAATGAGCAGTTCTTC
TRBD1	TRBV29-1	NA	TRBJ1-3	CSVQGETGNTIYF	TGCAGCGTTCAGGGGGAAACTGGAAACACCATATATTTT
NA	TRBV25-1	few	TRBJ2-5	CASSDGEASEETQYF	TGTGCCAGCAGTGACGGGGAGGCTTCGGAAGAGACCCAGTACTTC
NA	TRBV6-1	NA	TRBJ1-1	CASSRGGMNTEAFF	TGTGCCAGCAGTAGAGGAGGGATGAACACTGAAGCTTTCTTT
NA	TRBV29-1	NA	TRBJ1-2	CSVFLRDIKPGGYTF	TGCAGCGTCTTCCTCCGGGACATCAAGCCAGGGGGCTACACCTTC
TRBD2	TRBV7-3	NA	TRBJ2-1	CASSQSGRGKDEQFF	TGTGCCAGCAGCCAGAGCGGGAGAGGTAAGGATGAGCAGTTCTTC
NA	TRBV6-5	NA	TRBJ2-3	CASSTRQKADTQYF	TGTGCCAGCAGTACCCGTCAGAAAGCAGATACGCAGTATTTT